This T cell receptor beta chain was sequenced in a study of identical twins. The CDR3 has 12 residues. V lost 5 bases and J 6 bases, leaving 11 bases between the germline ends. TCRdb recomputed calls from the 5' RACE reads with MiXCR, one row per CDR3 protein. The sample holds under 300,000 distinct CDR3 sequences; around 6.5% are singletons and the top ten take approximately 14%. This clonotype was seen at least ten times. The sample also formed part of further work on T cells expressing NK-cell markers.

The sample consisted of CD8+ T cells sorted from blood. This receptor was obtained from a young woman in good health. This chain uses TRBV12-3 or TRBV12-4 with TRBJ2-7, with D hard to call. CDR3: CASSISRGEQYF. For the CDR3, the DNA is TGTGCCAGCAGTATATCTAGAGGCGAGCAGTACTTC.